The TCR beta chain described here comes from a study of T-cell reconstitution after alpha-beta-depleted transplantation in children. This clonotype appeared many times. V gave up 0 bases and J gave up 0 bases, with 24 bases separating them. Looked up from germline, CDR1 is SGDLS and CDR2 is YYNGEE. The CDR3 extends over 21 amino acids. TCRbeta library construction was performed incorporating unique molecular identifiers. TCRdb redid the calling of the PCR reads with MiXCR, one entry per CDR3 protein. The sample carries 90,000 to 100,000 distinct CDR3 sequences, approximately 12% recorded once. This TCR was recovered from a human donor who donated a stem cell graft to a child with inherited bone marrow failure. Sequencing was performed on PBMCs from the stem cell graft donor, taken from the stem cell graft. V usage is TRBV9 and J usage is TRBJ2-2; no firm D call. The CDR3 here is CASSVGGVIERYSANTGELFF. The CDR3 nucleotides are TGTGCCAGCAGCGTAGGAGGAGTAATAGAGAGATATAGTGCGAACACCGGGGAGCTGTTTTTT.